This T cell receptor (beta chain) stems from a study of control samples from healthy donors and cancer patients (dated by TCRdb to 2020 to 2022). V was cut back by 2 bases and J by 5 bases, leaving a gap of 18 bases between them. CDR1 and CDR2 are drawn from the germline V gene: SGHAT, FQNNGV. From the cysteine through the phenylalanine, the CDR3 covers 16 amino acids. Only the CDR3 DNA is retained, 48 bases long and in frame from the first base. Receptor libraries were prepared by the immunoSEQ multiplex PCR assay. TCRdb holds this immuneACCESS table with in-frame rearrangements only. Some clones are missing; in checked studies, unresolved V genes explain under half, and the rest has no known cause. The sample includes 160,000 or so clones, with approximately 94% observed a single time. The ten biggest clones cover about 15% of the sample. Points on this clone: The target of this receptor is not known. No per-base quality is available; no much larger clone lies one base away.

The specimen was PBMCs. This sequence uses TRBV11-2 and TRBJ1-1; the D gene is possibly TRBD1, with 5 bases matching. This receptor was identified in a man in his 60s with colorectal cancer. The CDR3 amino acid sequence is: CASSLFGGDGTTEAFF. The nucleotide sequence is given as TGTGCCAGCAGCTTATTTGGGGGAGACGGAACTACTGAAGCTTTCTTT.